Shown below are 8 T cell receptor beta chains from a single sample sequenced in a study of shared clonotypes between healthy human individuals. The method was immunoSEQ multiplex PCR; TCRdb's version includes in-frame clones alone and lacks a portion of them. This sample has around 1.4 million clones; about 98.5% occur once, and the top ten carry about 0.4%. Sequencing used naive CD4+ T cells sorted from blood. The subset: CD45RA+ positively selected. The receptors derive from a man aged 30 to 39 in good health.

The rearrangement links TRBV18 to TRBJ2-1, with 7 bases that match TRBD1. The V gene's germline CDR1 is KGHSH and CDR2 LQKENI. This CDR3 has 16 amino acids. Trimming took 5 bases from V and 0 from J; bases not matched to a gene: 7. As DNA, the CDR3 is TGTGCCAGCTCAGAAAAGACAGGGAGCTCCTACAATGAGCAGTTCTTC. It is translated as CASSEKTGSSYNEQFF.

The V call is TRBV2, the J call TRBJ2-7; no firm D call. The V and J ends lost 2 bases and 2 bases respectively, with 13 bases between them. CDR3 length: 15 residues. The germline V gene has CDR1 SNHLY and CDR2 FYNNEI. In DNA form, the CDR3 reads TGTGCCAGCAGTGAAAGCAGCCAGGCAACCTACGAGCAGTACTTC. Encoded protein: CASSESSQATYEQYF.

The chain carries TRBV28 and TRBJ2-1; maybe TRBD1 (5 bases). This CDR3 comprises 17 residues. Trimming pared 3 bases from V and 7 bases from J, leaving 22 bases between. CDR1 and CDR2 (germline): MDHEN, SYDVKM. The CDR3 region is CASSFLPGLGAANEQFF. The CDR3 coding sequence is TGTGCCAGCAGTTTTTTACCAGGGCTAGGGGCGGCGAATGAGCAGTTCTTC.

This sequence joins TRBV9 and TRBJ2-3; D is ambiguous. The germline gives CDR1 SGDLS, CDR2 YYNGEE. The CDR3 extends over 14 amino acids. Deletions cut 4 bases from V and 7 bases from J, with 16 bases between. CDR3: CASSPRERHYTQYF. DNA for the CDR3: TGTGCCAGCAGCCCCCGCGAACGGCACTATACGCAGTATTTT.

This chain connects TRBV28 to TRBJ2-1; 16 bases map to TRBD2. The germline V gene has CDR1 MDHEN and CDR2 SYDVKM. The ends lost 8 bases at V and 0 bases at J; junction bases unmatched: 4. This CDR3 is 17 amino acids long. The CDR3 reads CASGTSGRESSYNEQFF. The CDR3 DNA reads TGTGCCAGCGGGACTAGCGGGAGGGAGTCCTCCTACAATGAGCAGTTCTTC.

The chain combines TRBV5-5 with TRBJ1-2, with 7 positions matching TRBD1. Germline values: CDR1 SGHKS, CDR2 YYEKEE (reference sequence). This CDR3 is 16 amino acids long. With 1 base clipped from V and 8 bases from J, the junction kept 14 bases outside the gene matches. This CDR3 is CASSLRFETGLYGYTF. As DNA, the CDR3 is TGTGCCAGCAGCTTGAGGTTTGAGACAGGGCTCTACGGCTACACCTTC.

The V gene is TRBV29-1, the J gene TRBJ1-1, with no clear D. CDR3 length: 13 amino acids. The germline V and J ends were trimmed by 6 bases and 1 base, with 12 bases remaining between them. Germline V CDR1 and CDR2: SQVTM, ANQGSEA. As DNA, the CDR3 is TGCAGCGTCCTGGGCCGGGGGAACACTGAAGCTTTCTTT. Amino acids: CSVLGRGNTEAFF.

CDR3 bases: TGCAGCGGTTCGGTAGCGGGAGTTTTCACAGATACGCAGTATTTT. It specifies CSGSVAGVFTDTQYF. The chain is built from TRBV29-1 and TRBJ2-3, with 9 bases matching TRBD2. The CDR3 is 15 residues long. Germline values: CDR1 SQVTM, CDR2 ANQGSEA. V dropped 7 bases and J dropped 2; count of bases not matched to a gene: 10.